Listed here are 22 T cell receptor beta chains from one sample, sequenced in a study of T cell responses to AZD1222 COVID-19 vaccine. The data were produced by immunoSEQ multiplex PCR, yet TCRdb's version contains in-frame clones alone and is incomplete. The profile shows 65,000 to 90,000 clones, about nine tenths of them singletons. Here the sequenced sample was peripheral blood, taken on day 0 of AZD1222 vaccination. These receptors originate from an adult in good health.

The V call is TRBV29-1, the J call TRBJ1-1; D is perhaps TRBD1 (5 bases). Germline V gives CDR1 SQVTM, CDR2 ANQGSEA. V was clipped by 1 base and J by 1 base, with 16 bases between them. CDR3 length: 16 residues. CDR3: CSVEVPRGRQNTEAFF. For the CDR3, the DNA is TGCAGCGTTGAAGTTCCCCGGGGACGGCAGAACACTGAAGCTTTCTTT. Full variable domain (rest looked up from reference TRBV29-1 and TRBJ1-1): SAVISQKPSRDICQRGTSLTIQCQVDSQVTMMFWYRQQPGQSLTLIATANQGSEATYESGFVIDKFPISRPNLTFSTLTVSNMSPEDSSIYLCSVEVPRGRQNTEAFFGQGTRLTVV.

The V gene is TRBV5-4, the J gene TRBJ2-5; 7 positions agree with TRBD2. Germline assignment: CDR1 SGHNT and CDR2 YYREEE (reference sequence). The CDR3 spans 16 residues. J gave up 1 base and V 0 bases, and 6 bases lay outside the gene matches. Here the CDR3 reads CASSLAGTKLQETQYF. In DNA, the CDR3 is TGTGCCAGCAGCTTGGCCGGGACTAAGCTCCAAGAGACCCAGTACTTC.

This chain links TRBV15 with TRBJ2-3; the D is unclear. Trimming shortened V by 0 bases and J by 6 bases, and 19 bases separated the two germline ends. The CDR3 is made up of 17 amino acids. Germline V gene lookup returns CDR1 LNHNV and CDR2 YYDKDF (reference sequence). In DNA, the CDR3 is TGTGCCACCAGCAGAGATCTAATGGCGAACCCCGCGGATACGCAGTATTTT. It yields the protein CATSRDLMANPADTQYF.

This clone was recorded a few times. The chain employs TRBV29-1 and TRBJ1-2, with 8 bases lining up with TRBD1. The CDR3 length is 13 residues. CDR1 and CDR2 (germline): SQVTM, ANQGSEA. Trimming cost V 7 bases and J 0 bases; bases outside gene matches: 4. CDR3 nucleotides: TGCAGCGCTGGGACAGGCTCTAACTATGGCTACACCTTC. It specifies CSAGTGSNYGYTF.

This rearrangement joins TRBV5-1 to TRBJ1-1, with no clear D. Germline CDR1 is SGHRS and CDR2 is YFSETQ. The germline V and J ends were trimmed by 4 bases and 0 bases, with 10 bases remaining between them. CDR3 size: 14 residues. This CDR3 is CASSPGTVNTEAFF. The CDR3, as DNA: TGCGCCAGCAGCCCCGGCACGGTGAACACTGAAGCTTTCTTT. Drawing the rest from reference TRBV5-1 and TRBJ1-1, the complete variable domain is KAGVTQTPRYLIKTRGQQVTLSCSPISGHRSVSWYQQTPGQGLQFLFEYFSETQRNKGNFPGRFSGRQFSNSRSEMNVSTLELGDSALYLCASSPGTVNTEAFFGQGTRLTVV.

The CDR3: CASSSQGAGNTIYF. The CDR3 DNA reads as TGTGCCAGCTCATCGCAGGGGGCTGGAAACACCATATATTTT. This chain uses TRBV18 with TRBJ1-3, with TRBD1 matching 7 bases. The ends lost 5 bases at V and 2 bases at J; junction bases unmatched: 3. The CDR3 extends over 14 amino acids. The germline V gene has CDR1 KGHSH and CDR2 LQKENI. Filled out from reference TRBV18 and TRBJ1-3, the complete variable domain reads NAGVMQNPRHLVRRRGQEARLRCSPMKGHSHVYWYRQLPEEGLKFMVYLQKENIIDESGMPKERFSAEFPKEGPSILRIQQVVRGDSAAYFCASSSQGAGNTIYFGEGSWLTVV.

The CDR3 protein is CAISDPGQPGGETQYF. CDR3 bases: TGTGCCATCAGTGACCCGGGACAACCGGGAGGAGAGACCCAGTACTTC. This chain uses TRBV10-3 with TRBJ2-5; TRBD2 is a possible D gene (7 bases). Germline V lookup: CDR1 ENHRY, CDR2 SYGVKD. The CDR3 consists of 16 residues. V shed 3 bases and J shed 4 bases, with 18 bases lying between them.

This chain uses TRBV19 with TRBJ1-2, with D maybe TRBD1 (6 bases). The ends were cut back, 6 bases at V and 7 bases at J, with 15 bases in the middle. CDR1 LNHDA and CDR2 SQIVND come from the germline V gene (reference sequence). The CDR3 contains 13 residues. The CDR3 protein is CASSPTGLSGYTF. CDR3 in DNA: TGTGCCAGTAGCCCCACAGGGCTTAGTGGCTACACCTTC.

The gene calls are TRBV28 and TRBJ1-3; no clear D gene. The CDR3 length is 16 residues. Germline V gene data show CDR1 as MDHEN and CDR2 as SYDVKM. Trimming took 2 bases from V and 0 from J, leaving 11 bases between them. The CDR3 sequence: CASSLVSSFSGNTIYF. The DNA for the CDR3 is TGTGCCAGCAGTTTAGTCAGTTCCTTCTCTGGAAACACCATATATTTT.

This clone showed up just once. The V and J genes are TRBV28 and TRBJ1-5; 11 bases map to TRBD1. The germline V gene encodes CDR1 MDHEN and CDR2 SYDVKM. The CDR3 loop spans 15 amino acids. V trimming: 10 bases; J trimming: 2 bases; junction bases outside the gene matches: 7. DNA of the CDR3: TGTGCCACCTGGACAGGGGGCTACGGCAATCAGCCCCAGCATTTT. Translating it yields CATWTGGYGNQPQHF. The full variable domain, its missing parts supplied by reference TRBV28 and TRBJ1-5, is DVKVTQSSRYLVKRTGEKVFLECVQDMDHENMFWYRQDPGLGLRLIYFSYDVKMKEKGDIPEGYSVSREKKERFSLILESASTNQTSMYLCATWTGGYGNQPQHFGDGTRLSIL.

This clone was detected only once. The gene calls are TRBV14 and TRBJ2-7, with D possibly called TRBD1 or TRBD2 (7 bases each). Trimming shortened V by 3 bases and J by 4 bases, and 19 bases separated the two germline ends. CDR3 length: 16 residues. CDR1 and CDR2 (germline): SGHDN, FVKESK. CDR3 loop: CASSHQTGRVPYEQYF. The CDR3 DNA reads as TGTGCCAGCAGCCATCAGACAGGGAGGGTCCCGTACGAGCAGTACTTC.

V is TRBV10-3 and J is TRBJ2-7, with no clear D. CDR1 and CDR2 (germline): ENHRY, SYGVKD. The CDR3 extends over 13 amino acids. Deletions cut 3 bases from V and 6 bases from J, with 12 bases between. CDR3 coding DNA: TGTGCCATCAGTGATCGTGGCCAAGCCGAGCAGTACTTC. It specifies CAISDRGQAEQYF.

This chain joins TRBV30 and TRBJ1-5, with 7 bases aligning to TRBD1. V was pared by 0 bases and J by 3 bases, with 5 bases of the junction left unmatched. CDR1 GTSNPN and CDR2 SVGIG come from the germline V gene (reference sequence). The CDR3 has 15 residues. The CDR3 is CAWSVMGQYNQPQHF. Written as DNA, the CDR3 is TGTGCCTGGAGTGTTATGGGACAGTACAATCAGCCCCAGCATTTT.

The rearrangement links TRBV7-3 to TRBJ2-2; a possible D gene is TRBD1 (7 bases). This CDR3 region has 15 residues. In germline, CDR1 is SGHTA, CDR2 FQGTGA. V was clipped by 4 bases and J by 5 bases, with 14 bases between them. The DNA for the CDR3 is TGTGCCAGCAGCTCCCAAGCAGGGGGGACCGGGGAGCTGTTTTTT. Protein product: CASSSQAGGTGELFF.

In the case of this clone: The junction differs from germline at one of its ends, possibly a read error. The rearrangement links TRBV7-9 to TRBJ2-7, with 7 bases matching TRBD1. Germline V gene data show CDR1 as SEHNR and CDR2 as FQNEAQ (reference sequence). The CDR3 runs 14 residues. The CDR3 coding sequence is TGTGCCAGCAGCAACCGGACAGGCTCATACGGGCAGTACTTC. It codes for CASSNRTGSYGQYF.

The chain uses TRBV15 and TRBJ1-5; tentative D call: TRBD1 (6 bases). The V and J ends lost 0 bases and 12 bases respectively, with 18 bases between them. Germline V CDR1 and CDR2: LNHNV, YYDKDF (reference sequence). The CDR3 runs to 15 residues. CDR3 region: CATSRDPGGGRSQHF. For the CDR3, the DNA is TGTGCCACCAGCAGAGACCCTGGGGGCGGACGGAGCCAGCATTTT.

V is TRBV25-1 and J is TRBJ1-1, with D unclear. With 8 bases removed from V and 0 bases from J, the gap between germline ends came to 10 bases. The V gene's germline CDR1 is MGHDK and CDR2 SYGVNS. This CDR3 is built from 13 residues. The CDR3 DNA sequence: TGTGCCAGCCTAGGGTATTTGAACACTGAAGCTTTCTTT. Translating it yields CASLGYLNTEAFF.

This chain connects TRBV15 to TRBJ2-2; 11 bases align to TRBD2. The germline gives CDR1 LNHNV, CDR2 YYDKDF (reference sequence). J was trimmed by 4 bases and V by 0 bases; bases with no gene match: 1. This CDR3 spans 16 amino acids. The CDR3 is CATSRDLAGGTGELFF. CDR3 bases: TGTGCCACCAGCAGAGATCTAGCGGGGGGCACCGGGGAGCTGTTTTTT.

The gene calls are TRBV6-5 and TRBJ2-7; TRBD2 matches 8 bases. Germline trimming cut 7 bases from V and 0 bases from J; bases unmatched to any gene: 8. Looked up from germline, CDR1 is MNHEY and CDR2 is SVGAGI. The CDR3 has 15 amino acids. The CDR3 DNA reads as TGTGCCAGCATCAAACCCCTAGCGGGCTCCTACGAGCAGTACTTC. Translation gives CASIKPLAGSYEQYF.

The rearrangement joins TRBV28 to TRBJ2-2; D unclear. The germline gives CDR1 MDHEN, CDR2 SYDVKM. V was clipped by 6 bases and J by 1 base, with 9 bases between them. The CDR3 runs to 14 residues. CDR3 sequence reads: CASSRGRNTGELFF. CDR3 in DNA: TGTGCCAGCAGCCGAGGTAGGAACACCGGGGAGCTGTTTTTT. Full variable domain (missing parts from reference TRBV28 and TRBJ2-2): DVKVTQSSRYLVKRTGEKVFLECVQDMDHENMFWYRQDPGLGLRLIYFSYDVKMKEKGDIPEGYSVSREKKERFSLILESASTNQTSMYLCASSRGRNTGELFFGEGSRLTVL.

V usage is TRBV19 and J usage is TRBJ1-4; 7 nucleotides line up with TRBD1. The germline gives CDR1 LNHDA, CDR2 SQIVND (reference sequence). CDR3 length: 18 amino acids. V dropped 4 bases and J dropped 2; count of bases not matched to a gene: 13. CDR3 in DNA: TGTGCCAGTAGTACCCTGGGGACAGCCGTTTTGACTAATGAAAAACTGTTTTTT. It encodes CASSTLGTAVLTNEKLFF.

The rearrangement uses TRBV3-1 (or the pseudogene TRBV3-2) and TRBJ1-5; D perhaps matches TRBD1 (5 bases). Between the trimmed V and J ends, which lost 0 bases and 4 bases, there was a span of 13 bases. The CDR3 is 16 amino acids. Germline assignment: CDR1 LGHDT and CDR2 YNNKEL (reference sequence). The CDR3 region has the DNA TGTGCCAGCAGCCAAGATTATGCGGGGGGGAATCAGCCCCAGCATTTT. Its protein product is CASSQDYAGGNQPQHF.